The 24 T cell receptor beta chains given below trace back to one sample, sequenced in a study of spatial heterogeneity in lung cancer. TCRdb called the 5' RACE reads again in MiXCR, with one record for every CDR3 protein. Of tens of thousands of distinct CDR3 sequences listed, roughly 4.2% are singletons. Regarding time point: sample taken at primary tumor resection. The source was PBMCs, collected at surgery. These receptor sequences come from a male donor with early-stage non-small cell lung cancer.

This clonotype qualifies as medium-sized (0.01 to 0.1%). The chain uses TRBV3-1 and TRBJ1-2; tentative D call: TRBD1 (5 bases). The V and J ends lost 2 bases and 2 bases respectively, with 12 bases between them. Germline-derived CDR1 and CDR2 are LGHDT and YNNKEL (reference sequence). This CDR3 is 15 amino acids long. Written as DNA, the CDR3 is TGTGCCAGCAGCCAAAGGGGCCCTAGGAACTATGGCTACACCTTC. This translates into CASSQRGPRNYGYTF.

This clonotype is medium-sized in the sample. The chain couples TRBV3-1 to TRBJ2-2; D ambiguous. The CDR3 covers 14 residues. Trimming pared 4 bases from V and 2 bases from J, leaving 8 bases between. CDR1 LGHDT and CDR2 YNNKEL come from the germline V gene (reference sequence). DNA of the CDR3: TGTGCCAGCAGCCTGGATCACAACACCGGGGAGCTGTTTTTT. Translated: CASSLDHNTGELFF.

As to this clonotype: This may stem from a read error, because a much larger clone lies one nucleotide away. The chain joins TRBV5-1 to TRBJ1-4; D is unclear. Germline values: CDR1 SGHRS, CDR2 YFSETQ. The CDR3 has 15 amino acids. Trimming stripped 5 bases from V and 0 bases from J, with 11 bases between. CDR3 sequence reads: CASRPGYATNEKLFF. The DNA of the CDR3 is TGCGCCAGCAGACCAGGATATGCAACTAATGAAAAACTGTTTTTT.

This clonotype showed up many times. The chain joins TRBV11-2 to TRBJ2-1, with 9 bases lining up with TRBD2. The CDR3 is 16 residues long. In germline, CDR1 is SGHAT, CDR2 FQNNGV. With 5 bases clipped from V and 6 bases from J, the junction kept 11 bases outside the gene matches. DNA of the CDR3: TGTGCCAGCAGCCCTCGAAATAGCGGGAGTACCAATGAGCAGTTCTTC. This codes for CASSPRNSGSTNEQFF.

This clonotype was picked up many times. V usage is TRBV7-3 and J usage is TRBJ2-7; 8 nucleotides align to TRBD1. Germline CDR1 SGHTA, CDR2 FQGTGA. The CDR3 is 15 residues long. V trimming: 4 bases; J trimming: 6 bases; junction bases outside the gene matches: 11. The chain's CDR3 is CASSSQGALVTEQYF. In DNA, the CDR3 is TGTGCCAGCAGCTCCCAGGGGGCGCTGGTAACCGAGCAGTACTTC.

This clonotype was detected a few times. This rearrangement joins TRBV7-3 to TRBJ2-5; TRBD1 agrees at 8 bases. With V trimmed by 3 bases and J by 2 bases, 8 bases remained unmatched. The germline CDR1 and CDR2 sequences are SGHTA and FQGTGA. This CDR3 contains 16 residues. This CDR3 reads CASSLGQANVQETQYF. DNA of the CDR3: TGTGCCAGCAGCTTGGGACAGGCCAACGTGCAAGAGACCCAGTACTTC.

The table lists this clonotype with many counts. The genes are TRBV7-6 and TRBJ1-4; 8 nucleotides match TRBD1. The length of the CDR3 is 15 residues. Germline V gene data show CDR1 as SGHVS and CDR2 as FNYEAQ. V dropped 5 bases and J dropped 7; count of bases not matched to a gene: 9. CDR3 loop: CASSPTGAVGEKLFF. The DNA for the CDR3 is TGTGCCAGCAGCCCGACAGGGGCAGTGGGTGAAAAACTGTTTTTT.

Judged by abundance, this clonotype is medium-sized. The chain combines TRBV11-2 with TRBJ2-3; D is undetermined. Trimming stripped 5 bases from V and 5 bases from J, with 5 bases between. Looked up from germline, CDR1 is SGHAT and CDR2 is FQNNGV. The CDR3 has 11 amino acids. CDR3 nucleotide sequence: TGTGCCAGCAGCCCCCTAGATACGCAGTATTTT. Translating it yields CASSPLDTQYF.

The V call is TRBV7-8, the J call TRBJ2-3; TRBD1 agrees at 8 bases. The CDR3 contains 19 residues. V shed 3 bases, J shed 0 bases, and the junction held 14 bases outside the gene matches. In germline, CDR1 is SGHVS, CDR2 FQNEAQ. CDR3: CASSLDRVRDQASTDTQYF. The CDR3 DNA sequence: TGTGCCAGCAGCTTGGACAGGGTCAGGGACCAAGCTAGCACAGATACGCAGTATTTT.

This clonotype occurred many times. The chain couples TRBV30 to TRBJ1-4, with a tentative D call TRBD1 (5 bases). The germline V gene has CDR1 GTSNPN and CDR2 SVGIG (reference sequence). V was pared by 0 bases and J by 16 bases, with 18 bases between. The CDR3 consists of 13 residues. DNA of the CDR3: TGTGCCTGGAGTGTACTGCGGGACGCCGTCACGTTTTTT. Translating it yields CAWSVLRDAVTFF.

This clonotype was seen repeatedly, ten times or more. This chain joins TRBV11-2 and TRBJ2-7; D is perhaps TRBD1 (8 bases). Germline assignment: CDR1 SGHAT and CDR2 FQNNGV. Trimming removed 6 bases at V and 5 bases at J, with 23 bases between. The CDR3 totals 16 residues. CDR3 amino acids: CASSRTSQGGLDEQYF. DNA of the CDR3: TGTGCCAGCAGTCGTACCTCACAGGGGGGGCTCGACGAGCAGTACTTC.

This clonotype was seen ten or more times. The gene calls are TRBV29-1 and TRBJ2-7; perhaps D is TRBD1 or TRBD2 (5 bases each). CDR1 and CDR2 from the germline V gene are SQVTM and ANQGSEA. This CDR3 has 12 amino acids. Trimming took off 5 bases at V and 3 bases at J, with 11 bases between the two ends. CDR3 protein: CSVWDRNYEQYF. The CDR3 DNA is TGCAGCGTTTGGGACCGCAACTACGAGCAGTACTTC.

This clonotype was seen at least ten times. The chain is built from TRBV12-3 or TRBV12-4 and TRBJ2-7; possible D gene TRBD2, 5 bases. Trimming removed 8 bases from V and 5 bases from J, with 22 bases in between. This CDR3 contains 15 residues. The CDR3 region has the DNA TGTGCCAGCGGGGTTGGGCGGGTAGGTCCCCACGAGCAGTACTTC. This encodes CASGVGRVGPHEQYF.

This clonotype was seen at least ten times. The gene calls are TRBV7-9 and TRBJ1-2, with D maybe TRBD1 (6 bases). Per germline, CDR1 SEHNR and CDR2 FQNEAQ (reference sequence). This CDR3 contains 15 residues. V lost 5 bases, J lost 4 bases, and 17 bases lay in between. CDR3 loop: CASSGSQGRPYGYTF. CDR3 DNA sequence: TGTGCCAGCAGCGGATCCCAGGGGCGACCCTATGGCTACACCTTC.

Many counts were recorded for this clonotype. The chain joins TRBV20-1 to TRBJ1-1; a weak D match, TRBD1 (6 bases). CDR3 length equals 15 residues. Per the germline V gene, CDR1 is DFQATT and CDR2 is SNEGSKA (reference sequence). V was trimmed by 6 bases and J by 0 bases, leaving 17 bases between them. In DNA form, the CDR3 reads TGCAGTGCCCTGCTACCGGGGACACTGAACACTGAAGCTTTCTTT. This encodes CSALLPGTLNTEAFF.

Ten or more counts support this clonotype. This chain uses TRBV15 with TRBJ2-7; D possibly matches TRBD1 or TRBD2 (5 bases each). The CDR3 extends over 15 amino acids. CDR1 and CDR2 (germline): LNHNV, YYDKDF (reference sequence). Between the trimmed V and J ends, which lost 3 bases and 1 base, there was a span of 13 bases. CDR3 nucleotides: TGTGCCACCAGCAGCCAACGGGACGGATCCTACGAGCAGTACTTC. Translation: CATSSQRDGSYEQYF. Filled out from reference TRBV15 and TRBJ2-7, the complete variable domain reads DAMVIQNPRYQVTQFGKPVTLSCSQTLNHNVMYWYQQKSSQAPKLLFHYYDKDFNNEADTPDNFQSRRPNTSFCFLDIRSPGLGDTAMYLCATSSQRDGSYEQYFGPGTRLTVT.

This clonotype has a count of ten or more. The chain combines TRBV10-3 with TRBJ2-5; D ambiguous. The CDR3 is made up of 15 amino acids. The V gene lost 0 bases and the J gene lost 4 bases, with 12 bases spanning the gap. Germline V gene sequence: CDR1 ENHRY, CDR2 SYGVKD. The CDR3 coding sequence is TGTGCCATCAGTGAGTCGTCTCGGCGGCGAGAGACCCAGTACTTC. Its translation is CAISESSRRRETQYF.

This clonotype was detected ten times or more. The chain couples TRBV5-5 to TRBJ1-5; D possibly corresponds to TRBD1 (5 bases). The CDR3 is made up of 15 amino acids. The germline V and J ends were trimmed by 2 bases and 7 bases, with 16 bases remaining between them. The V gene's germline CDR1 is SGHKS and CDR2 YYEKEE (reference sequence). The CDR3 coding sequence is TGTGCCAGCAGCTTAAGTATGGGGGTACGACAGCCCCAGCATTTT. This gives the protein CASSLSMGVRQPQHF.

Ten or more counts support this clonotype. The J gene is TRBJ2-1, the V gene TRBV7-9; 13 bases map to TRBD2. Unmatched junction bases numbered 4, after V lost 2 bases and J lost 3 bases. Germline V gene lookup returns CDR1 SEHNR and CDR2 FQNEAQ (reference sequence). The CDR3 runs 17 residues. Written as DNA, the CDR3 is TGTGCCAGCAGCTTAACTAGCGGGAGGGCCATCTACAATGAGCAGTTCTTC. Encoded protein: CASSLTSGRAIYNEQFF. The full variable domain, rest sourced from reference TRBV7-9 and TRBJ2-1, is DTGVSQNPRHKITKRGQNVTFRCDPISEHNRLYWYRQTLGQGPEFLTYFQNEAQLEKSRLLSDRFSAERPKGSFSTLEIQRTEQGDSAMYLCASSLTSGRAIYNEQFFGPGTRLTVL.

The sample holds many counts of this clonotype. The gene calls are TRBV11-2 and TRBJ2-7; 10 bases are shared with TRBD1. The CDR3 covers 17 residues. Germline trimming cut 5 bases from V and 3 bases from J; bases unmatched to any gene: 13. CDR1 is SGHAT and CDR2 is FQNNGV in the germline V gene. The CDR3 is CASSPRTGTGANYEQYF. CDR3 coding DNA: TGTGCCAGCAGCCCACGAACCGGGACAGGGGCGAACTACGAGCAGTACTTC.

This clonotype has ten or more counts. The chain couples TRBV11-1 to TRBJ1-1; D is uncertain. With 3 bases removed from V and 5 bases from J, the gap between germline ends came to 7 bases. The CDR3 spans 12 residues. Germline CDR1 reads SGHAT; CDR2 reads FQDESV (reference sequence). CDR3 in DNA: TGTGCCAGCAGCTTTAGAGGGACTGAAGCTTTCTTT. It is translated as CASSFRGTEAFF.

The table lists this clonotype with many counts. CDR3 in amino acids: CASSLVGTGGTEAFF. Here the CDR3 DNA reads TGTGCCAGCAGCTTGGTCGGCACAGGGGGCACTGAAGCTTTCTTT. J is TRBJ1-1 and V is TRBV5-6, with TRBD1 identical over 8 bases. Trimming cost V 0 bases and J 4 bases; bases outside gene matches: 5. Germline V gene data show CDR1 as SGHDT and CDR2 as YYEEEE. This CDR3 comprises 15 residues. The full variable domain, its missing parts supplied by reference TRBV5-6 and TRBJ1-1, is DAGVTQSPTHLIKTRGQQVTLRCSPKSGHDTVSWYQQALGQGPQFIFQYYEEEERQRGNFPDRFSGHQFPNYSSELNVNALLLGDSALYLCASSLVGTGGTEAFFGQGTRLTVV.

This clonotype was detected many times. The chain carries TRBV6-6 and TRBJ1-6; D is undetermined. Trimming pared 2 bases from V and 10 bases from J, leaving 18 bases between. This CDR3 contains 16 residues. Germline values: CDR1 MNHNY, CDR2 SVGAGI (reference sequence). The CDR3 nucleotides are TGTGCCAGCAGTTACCGCGCAGGATCGTTAGGATCACCCCTCCACTTT. It specifies CASSYRAGSLGSPLHF.

This clonotype was detected ten times or more. The chain recombines TRBV28 with TRBJ1-1; D gene ambiguous. CDR1 and CDR2 from the germline V gene are MDHEN and SYDVKM. Trimming removed 1 base from V and 0 bases from J, with 9 bases in between. The CDR3 length is 15 residues. This chain's CDR3 is CASSLSGRLNTEAFF. The CDR3 coding sequence is TGTGCCAGCAGTTTATCGGGGAGGCTGAACACTGAAGCTTTCTTT.